These T cell receptor beta chains were read from a single sample in a study of T cell responses to AZD1222 COVID-19 vaccine. Assay: immunoSEQ multiplex PCR; the TCRdb copy retains only in-frame clones and omits some. The sample yields roughly 140,000 clones, around 89% seen once. The specimen comprised peripheral blood, sampled on day 0 of MenACWY control vaccination. The receptors here all came from an adult in good health. CDR3s include the opening cysteine and the closing phenylalanine or tryptophan. The order of the fields is D gene, V gene, CDR3 protein. The D gene is left open where the match is weak.

NA	TRBV5-1	CASSLFKPDEYEQYF
TRBD1	TRBV7-2	CASSFGGTGVSTEAFF
NA	TRBV6-2/TRBV6-3	CASSPIAPIGTDTQYF
TRBD1	TRBV9	CASARDRGLNTEAFF
TRBD1	TRBV9	CASSPVGQSGSSYGYTF
NA	TRBV27	CASSLRKVTELKTYF
NA	TRBV5-6	CASSLSPTDTEAFF
NA	TRBV5-6	CASSQLLAAFGYTF
TRBD1	TRBV3-1/TRBV3-2	CASSQGLGQGDRPQHF
NA	TRBV7-6	CASSLGVGGAESPLHF
NA	TRBV7-7	CASSRDTGETQYF
NA	TRBV4-2	CASSQENSPLHF
NA	TRBV12-3/TRBV12-4	CASSPVGHETQYF
NA	TRBV25-1	CASSQGSGSNQPQHF
NA	TRBV7-2	CASSTRLTEQYF
TRBD1	TRBV28	CASRHRRDRVSNQPQHF
TRBD2	TRBV11-3	CASSLGVAGVGEQFF
NA	TRBV2	CASSERAGLGGYTF
NA	TRBV9	CASSVDRAGQPQHF
NA	TRBV6-5	CASRRGETGANVLTF
NA	TRBV7-9	CASSLALGDTEAFF
TRBD2	TRBV5-4	CASSSPRAGGHNEQFF